Listed below are T cell receptor beta chains from one sample, sequenced in a study of regulatory T cells in long-lasting Graves disease. TCRdb reprocessed the multiplex PCR reads with MiXCR, giving one entry per CDR3 protein. The sample holds more than 300,000 distinct CDR3 sequences, about 16% seen once. The sequenced sample was peripheral blood mononuclear cells (PBMCs), obtained at new diagnosis, from a patient treated with antithyroid drugs. The receptor source for this set is a female donor with Graves disease. Each CDR3 is given with its conserved first and last residue. D genes are given only for firm matches.

J: TRBJ2-7
D: -
V: TRBV11-1
CDR3: CASSLARGIEEQYF

J: TRBJ2-5
D: -
V: TRBV27
CDR3: CASSSRLGTETQYF

J: TRBJ1-6
D: -
V: TRBV7-2
CDR3: CASSLAGGSYNSPLHF

J: TRBJ1-2
D: -
V: TRBV29-1
CDR3: CSASIQGNYGYTF

J: TRBJ1-2
D: -
V: TRBV20-1
CDR3: CSAREQAANGYTF

J: TRBJ2-1
D: -
V: TRBV2
CDR3: CASSESASVNEQFF

J: TRBJ2-5
D: TRBD2
V: TRBV10-3
CDR3: CAISGLAGTGETQYF

J: TRBJ1-1
D: -
V: TRBV4-1
CDR3: CASSQRGADTEAFF

J: TRBJ1-2
D: TRBD1
V: TRBV7-9
CDR3: CASSMTGLYGYTF

J: TRBJ2-7
D: TRBD2
V: TRBV20-1
CDR3: CSARHQRGGDYEQYF

J: TRBJ2-1
D: TRBD1
V: TRBV7-9
CDR3: CASSVLRDRVNEQFF

J: TRBJ2-3
D: TRBD2
V: TRBV2
CDR3: CASSDTGLAGTDTQYF

J: TRBJ2-7
D: -
V: TRBV18
CDR3: CASSPPGREGNEQYF

J: TRBJ2-2
D: TRBD2
V: TRBV20-1
CDR3: CSARGGSGGGELFF

J: TRBJ2-1
D: -
V: TRBV12-3/TRBV12-4
CDR3: CASSFYTNEQFF

J: TRBJ1-3
D: -
V: TRBV12-3/TRBV12-4
CDR3: CASSLRNTIYF

J: TRBJ2-2
D: TRBD1
V: TRBV24-1
CDR3: CATSDETQYRGRNTGELFF

J: TRBJ1-2
D: -
V: TRBV19
CDR3: CASSDAANAGYGYTF

J: TRBJ1-1
D: TRBD1
V: TRBV28
CDR3: CASKRDRGGTEAFF

J: TRBJ1-1
D: TRBD1
V: TRBV30
CDR3: CAWSVRSWDRGLGAFF

J: TRBJ2-7
D: TRBD1
V: TRBV13
CDR3: CASSQERTGGDYEQYF

J: TRBJ1-3
D: TRBD1
V: TRBV7-9
CDR3: CASSGDRAGNTIYF

J: TRBJ1-2
D: TRBD1
V: TRBV19
CDR3: CASSLPPTGNYGYTF

J: TRBJ1-1
D: -
V: TRBV4-1
CDR3: CASSQPSGRAEAFF

J: TRBJ1-6
D: -
V: TRBV13
CDR3: CASSPRGRAGFYSPLHF

J: TRBJ2-7
D: -
V: TRBV20-1
CDR3: CSAHSGNSYEQYF

J: TRBJ2-1
D: TRBD2
V: TRBV9
CDR3: CASSDRLAGGTSYNEQFF

J: TRBJ2-5
D: TRBD1
V: TRBV28
CDR3: CASSPVRDSIYAETQYF

J: TRBJ2-7
D: -
V: TRBV12-3/TRBV12-4
CDR3: CASRDSGRLTYEQYF

J: TRBJ2-2
D: TRBD1
V: TRBV3-1
CDR3: CASLGTGETGELFF

J: TRBJ1-1
D: -
V: TRBV5-1
CDR3: CASSLARRDTEAFF

J: TRBJ2-2
D: -
V: TRBV20-1
CDR3: CSARDLGLYTGELFF

J: TRBJ2-1
D: -
V: TRBV28
CDR3: CASSSTGPGPYNEQFF

J: TRBJ2-3
D: -
V: TRBV9
CDR3: CASGLATRADTQYF

J: TRBJ2-7
D: TRBD2
V: TRBV6-2/TRBV6-3
CDR3: CASRNPGLAGNEQYF

J: TRBJ2-7
D: -
V: TRBV6-1
CDR3: CASRRTGIWPYEQYF

J: TRBJ1-5
D: -
V: TRBV29-1
CDR3: CSVRTDSNQPQHF

J: TRBJ1-1
D: -
V: TRBV19
CDR3: CARPPRTVNTEAFF

J: TRBJ1-5
D: -
V: TRBV19
CDR3: CASSITRNQPQHF

J: TRBJ2-7
D: -
V: TRBV20-1
CDR3: CSARDFPAYEQYF

J: TRBJ1-5
D: TRBD1
V: TRBV6-1
CDR3: CASSDPIRDSRNQPQHF

J: TRBJ1-1
D: -
V: TRBV15
CDR3: CATSRDTGGGTEAFF

J: TRBJ1-5
D: -
V: TRBV12-3/TRBV12-4
CDR3: CASSSGRGQGNQPQHF

J: TRBJ2-7
D: -
V: TRBV7-9
CDR3: CASSLNGETFYEQYF

J: TRBJ1-1
D: -
V: TRBV2
CDR3: CASTNARGAEAFF

J: TRBJ1-2
D: TRBD1
V: TRBV9
CDR3: CASSVARSVAGGRGYTF

J: TRBJ2-1
D: TRBD1
V: TRBV7-9
CDR3: CASSLRSGQGLNEQFF

J: TRBJ2-7
D: -
V: TRBV30
CDR3: CAWTRPPCDQYF

J: TRBJ2-5
D: TRBD1
V: TRBV7-9
CDR3: CASSAPPGQEKETQYF

J: TRBJ1-2
D: -
V: TRBV12-3/TRBV12-4
CDR3: CASSPNNYGYTF

J: TRBJ2-2
D: TRBD2
V: TRBV28
CDR3: CASTVPGGTGELFF

J: TRBJ1-2
D: -
V: TRBV7-2
CDR3: CASSLSTGSGYTF